What follows are 30 T cell receptor beta chains derived from one specimen sequenced in a study of blood T cell repertoires in COVID-19. Clones were read by immunoSEQ multiplex PCR, and TCRdb kept only the in-frame ones, dropping some. The sample has 55,000 to 95,000 clones; 82% are singletons. Sequenced input: peripheral blood. Receptors were obtained from a woman aged 55-70 years with acute or convalescent COVID-19.

The V and J genes are TRBV27 and TRBJ2-5, with D tentatively TRBD1 (6 bases). With 2 bases removed from V and 6 bases from J, the gap between germline ends came to 13 bases. Germline V gene data show CDR1 as MNHEY and CDR2 as SMNVEV (reference sequence). The CDR3 consists of 14 residues. CDR3 residues: CASSLPGDGKTQYF. CDR3 nucleotide sequence: TGTGCCAGCAGTTTACCAGGGGATGGAAAGACCCAGTACTTC.

This clone was observed a handful of times. The V and J genes are TRBV24-1 and TRBJ2-7; 7 nucleotides agree with TRBD1. V gave up 2 bases and J gave up 4 bases; unmatched junction bases: 7. In germline, CDR1 is KGHDR, CDR2 SFDVKD. The CDR3 runs to 15 residues. In DNA form, the CDR3 reads TGTGCCACCAGTGATTCGAGGACAGGACTTTACGAGCAGTACTTC. Amino acid sequence: CATSDSRTGLYEQYF.

This sequence joins TRBV7-8 and TRBJ1-2, with 9 bases aligning to TRBD1. Trimming at V came to 5 bases and at J to 2 bases, leaving 6 bases not matched to a gene. The CDR3 has 15 amino acids. Germline V gives CDR1 SGHVS, CDR2 FQNEAQ. DNA for the CDR3: TGTGCCAGCAGCCCGCGGGACAGGGTAAACTATGGCTACACCTTC. Amino acid sequence: CASSPRDRVNYGYTF.

V usage is TRBV7-2 and J usage is TRBJ2-7; 7 bases are shared with TRBD1. This CDR3 has 15 residues. Unmatched junction bases numbered 7, after V lost 3 bases and J lost 2 bases. Germline loops: CDR1 SGHTA, CDR2 FQGNSA. CDR3 sequence (DNA): TGTGCCAGCAGCTTCTCCGGGACAGCCGCCTACGAGCAGTACTTC. It encodes CASSFSGTAAYEQYF.

V and J are TRBV5-1 and TRBJ2-3, with TRBD2 identical over 8 bases. The V gene's germline CDR1 is SGHRS and CDR2 YFSETQ. The CDR3 loop spans 17 amino acids. Unmatched junction bases numbered 13, after V lost 3 bases and J lost 4 bases. DNA for the CDR3: TGCGCCAGCAGCTCCCTTCTGCGGGGGGATATTTCAGATACGCAGTATTTT. Encoded protein: CASSSLLRGDISDTQYF.

V is TRBV19 and J is TRBJ2-6; maybe TRBD1 (6 bases). The CDR3 sequence is 16 residues long. The V end lost 5 bases, the J end lost 2 bases, and 13 bases lay between the germline ends. Per the germline V gene, CDR1 is LNHDA and CDR2 is SQIVND (reference sequence). The CDR3 sequence: CASSAKGGAGANVLTF. DNA of the CDR3: TGTGCCAGTAGTGCGAAAGGGGGAGCTGGGGCCAACGTCCTGACTTTC.

The chain has TRBV7-2 and TRBJ1-3; D unclear. Germline V gene data show CDR1 as SGHTA and CDR2 as FQGNSA. The V end was cut by 5 bases, the J end by 0 bases, with 11 bases between. The CDR3 has 15 residues. The chain's CDR3 is CASSPNGISGNTIYF. DNA of the CDR3: TGTGCCAGCAGCCCAAACGGTATCTCTGGAAACACCATATATTTT. Looking up the rest from reference TRBV7-2 and TRBJ1-3 gives the full variable domain: GAGVSQSPSNKVTEKGKDVELRCDPISGHTALYWYRQSLGQGLEFLIYFQGNSAPDKSGLPSDRFSAERTGGSVSTLTIQRTQQEDSAVYLCASSPNGISGNTIYFGEGSWLTVV.

The genes are TRBV5-6 and TRBJ2-2, with D possibly being TRBD2 (5 bases). The V end lost 2 bases, the J end lost 3 bases, and 14 bases lay between the germline ends. CDR1 and CDR2 from the germline V gene are SGHDT and YYEEEE. This CDR3 is 16 amino acids long. Written as DNA, the CDR3 is TGTGCCAGCAGCTTACTCGGGGTAACAGACACCGGGGAGCTGTTTTTT. It specifies CASSLLGVTDTGELFF.

The chain carries TRBV28 and TRBJ1-2; D not resolved. CDR3 length: 13 residues. V dropped 4 bases and J dropped 3 bases, with 9 bases sitting between them. CDR1 and CDR2 (germline): MDHEN, SYDVKM. The CDR3 reads CASSSPRDYGYTF. CDR3 DNA: TGTGCCAGCAGTTCCCCACGGGACTATGGCTACACCTTC.

This chain uses TRBV19 with TRBJ1-1, with D possibly being TRBD1 (5 bases). The CDR3 covers 16 residues. The germline V gene has CDR1 LNHDA and CDR2 SQIVND (reference sequence). V was clipped by 7 bases and J by 0 bases, with 18 bases between them. The CDR3 protein is CASIGGEGIVNTEAFF. The CDR3 DNA is TGTGCCAGTATTGGGGGGGAGGGTATAGTGAACACTGAAGCTTTCTTT.

This clone occurred once. This rearrangement joins TRBV7-9 to TRBJ2-1; 9 nucleotides align to TRBD2. The CDR3 contains 15 residues. V was pared by 6 bases and J by 6 bases, with 9 bases of the junction left unmatched. Germline V lookup: CDR1 SEHNR, CDR2 FQNEAQ (reference sequence). CDR3 in DNA: TGTGCCAGCAGATTATTAGCGGGAGTTGGCAATGAGCAGTTCTTC. It codes for CASRLLAGVGNEQFF.

The rearrangement links TRBV7-6 to TRBJ2-5; D might be TRBD2 (5 bases). CDR1 SGHVS and CDR2 FNYEAQ come from the germline V gene. The CDR3 loop spans 12 amino acids. V dropped 2 bases and J dropped 5 bases, with 6 bases sitting between them. CDR3 sequence reads: CASSLWTETQYF. The CDR3 nucleotides read TGTGCCAGCAGCTTATGGACTGAGACCCAGTACTTC.

The V and J genes are TRBV7-6 and TRBJ2-6; 7 bases are a match to TRBD1. Unmatched junction bases numbered 7, after V lost 6 bases and J lost 2 bases. The V gene's germline CDR1 is SGHVS and CDR2 FNYEAQ. This CDR3 region has 16 residues. The CDR3 region is CASSLITGAGANVLTF. DNA of the CDR3: TGTGCCAGCAGTTTGATAACAGGGGCTGGGGCCAACGTCCTGACTTTC. Variable domain in full (rest from reference TRBV7-6 and TRBJ2-6): GAGVSQSPRYKVTKRGQDVALRCDPISGHVSLYWYRQALGQGPEFLTYFNYEAQQDKSGLPNDRFSAERPEGSISTLTIQRTEQRDSAMYRCASSLITGAGANVLTFGAGSRLTVL.

The genes are TRBV7-9 and TRBJ2-7, with TRBD1 as a possible D gene (6 bases). Germline V CDR1 and CDR2: SEHNR, FQNEAQ (reference sequence). This CDR3 spans 16 amino acids. V gave up 1 base and J gave up 2 bases, with 15 bases separating them. The CDR3 bases are TGTGCCAGCAGCTTAGGTTTATCGGACAGTACCTACGAGCAGTACTTC. The encoded protein is CASSLGLSDSTYEQYF. The full variable domain, in which reference TRBV7-9 and TRBJ2-7 provide the parts outside the CDR3, is DTGVSQNPRHKITKRGQNVTFRCDPISEHNRLYWYRQTLGQGPEFLTYFQNEAQLEKSRLLSDRFSAERPKGSFSTLEIQRTEQGDSAMYLCASSLGLSDSTYEQYFGPGTRLTVT.

V and J are TRBV11-1 and TRBJ2-5; perhaps TRBD2 as D (7 bases). CDR3 length equals 14 residues. CDR1 and CDR2 (germline): SGHAT, FQDESV (reference sequence). Trimming took off 1 base at V and 4 bases at J, with 10 bases between the two ends. The CDR3 coding sequence is TGTGCCAGCAGCTTAGGAGGGGGGGGAGAGACCCAGTACTTC. As protein: CASSLGGGGETQYF.

This rearrangement joins TRBV2 to TRBJ1-3; D perhaps matches TRBD1 (6 bases). Germline V CDR1 and CDR2: SNHLY, FYNNEI. The CDR3 runs 15 residues. V lost 3 bases, J lost 5 bases, and 14 bases lay in between. The CDR3: CASSEPPTGRNTIYF. CDR3 DNA sequence: TGTGCCAGCAGTGAGCCCCCGACAGGTCGAAACACCATATATTTT.

This chain joins TRBV30 and TRBJ1-4; no clear D gene. This CDR3 contains 12 residues. Looked up from germline, CDR1 is GTSNPN and CDR2 is SVGIG (reference sequence). V was cut by 3 bases and J by 4 bases, with 6 bases left in between. The CDR3 here is CAWSYSNEKLFF. The CDR3 coding sequence is TGTGCCTGGAGCTATAGTAATGAAAAACTGTTTTTT.

The chain uses TRBV20-1 and TRBJ2-3; D may be TRBD2 (5 bases). Germline V CDR1 and CDR2: DFQATT, SNEGSKA (reference sequence). The CDR3 sequence is 11 residues long. The CDR3 is CRLGGRDTQYF. DNA of the CDR3: TGCAGGCTGGGCGGGCGTGATACGCAGTATTTT.

This rearrangement joins TRBV28 to TRBJ1-5; TRBD1 aligns across 8 bases. V trimming: 3 bases; J trimming: 6 bases; junction bases outside the gene matches: 7. Germline CDR1 reads MDHEN; CDR2 reads SYDVKM. The CDR3 is made up of 15 amino acids. CDR3 loop: CASSFLTGGPQPQHF. CDR3 nucleotides: TGTGCCAGCAGTTTCCTTACAGGGGGACCTCAGCCCCAGCATTTT.

The CDR3 reads CSASGSGTHFEKLFF. The CDR3 DNA sequence: TGCAGTGCTAGTGGGTCCGGGACACATTTTGAAAAACTGTTTTTT. This rearrangement joins TRBV20-1 to TRBJ1-4, with a possible D match to TRBD1 (6 bases). The CDR3 length is 15 residues. CDR1 is DFQATT, CDR2 SNEGSKA, per germline (reference sequence). Trimming removed 3 bases from V and 7 bases from J, with 18 bases in between.

Notes on this clone: The junction shows a germline mismatch at one end, possibly a read error. This chain joins TRBV29-1 and TRBJ2-4, with TRBD2 matching 8 bases. Germline CDR1 is SQVTM and CDR2 is ANQGSEA. The CDR3 totals 13 residues. The CDR3 nucleotides read TGCAGCGTCGAAGCCGGGACTAGGAACATTCAGTACTTC. It translates to CSVEAGTRNIQYF.

The chain carries TRBV9 and TRBJ1-6; tentative D call: TRBD1 (6 bases). V was pared by 3 bases and J by 4 bases, with 17 bases between. The germline CDR1 and CDR2 sequences are SGDLS and YYNGEE. CDR3 length: 17 residues. In DNA, the CDR3 is TGTGCCAGCAGCGCGGAAATTACAGGGATTTATAATTCACCCCTCCACTTT. It specifies CASSAEITGIYNSPLHF. The whole variable domain, filled in from reference TRBV9 and TRBJ1-6, reads DSGVTQTPKHLITATGQRVTLRCSPRSGDLSVYWYQQSLDQGLQFLIQYYNGEERAKGNILERFSAQQFPDLHSELNLSSLELGDSALYFCASSAEITGIYNSPLHFGNGTRLTVT.

The chain recombines TRBV7-8 with TRBJ1-1; 8 bases line up with TRBD1. CDR1 and CDR2 (germline): SGHVS, FQNEAQ. Trimming cost V 5 bases and J 6 bases; bases outside gene matches: 23. The CDR3 loop spans 19 amino acids. The CDR3 here is CASSPTQTRITGGKAEAFF. The CDR3 DNA follows: TGTGCCAGCAGCCCAACTCAGACCCGAATCACAGGGGGGAAGGCTGAAGCTTTCTTT.

In its sample, this clone was seen once. This chain uses TRBV5-1 with TRBJ1-1, with 10 bases aligning to TRBD1. The germline gives CDR1 SGHRS, CDR2 YFSETQ. The CDR3 consists of 15 residues. With V trimmed by 0 bases and J by 8 bases, 7 bases remained unmatched. The DNA for the CDR3 is TGCGCCAGCAGCTTGGGACCGGGACAGGGGAGAGAAGCTTTCTTT. It yields the protein CASSLGPGQGREAFF.

This chain uses TRBV6-2 or TRBV6-3 with TRBJ2-1, with 14 bases matching TRBD2. The germline V gene encodes CDR1 MNHEY and CDR2 SVGEGT. The CDR3 is 16 residues long. Unmatched junction bases numbered 5, after V lost 0 bases and J lost 10 bases. CDR3 DNA sequence: TGTGCCAGCAGTTACTCAGGACTAGCGGGAGGAGGGGAGCAGTTCTTC. Encoded protein: CASSYSGLAGGGEQFF.

The rearrangement joins TRBV7-3 to TRBJ2-6; 7 bases align to TRBD1. The CDR3 is 18 amino acids. Germline V CDR1 and CDR2: SGHTA, FQGTGA. Trimming removed 5 bases from V and 1 base from J; junction bases left unmatched: 11. CDR3 region: CASSARQGGASGANVLTF. In DNA, the CDR3 is TGTGCCAGCAGCGCCCGACAGGGTGGGGCATCTGGGGCCAACGTCCTGACTTTC.

The chain links TRBV30 to TRBJ2-2; D is unresolved. Trimming took 2 bases from V and 0 from J, leaving 7 bases between them. The CDR3 consists of 14 residues. The germline V gene encodes CDR1 GTSNPN and CDR2 SVGIG (reference sequence). Here the CDR3 reads CAWSSRTNTGELFF. For the CDR3, the DNA is TGTGCCTGGAGTTCCAGGACGAACACCGGGGAGCTGTTTTTT.

This clone was seen a few times. The V gene is TRBV2, the J gene TRBJ1-5, with 7 nucleotides matching TRBD1. Germline V gives CDR1 SNHLY, CDR2 FYNNEI. The CDR3 has 14 residues. Trimming cost V 6 bases and J 6 bases; bases outside gene matches: 8. CDR3 sequence: CASSRDRSGQPQHF. For the CDR3, the DNA is TGTGCCAGCAGCCGGGACAGATCGGGTCAGCCCCAGCATTTT.

This clone was recorded a few times. This chain joins TRBV19 and TRBJ2-2; a possible D gene is TRBD1 (6 bases). CDR1 is LNHDA, CDR2 SQIVND, per germline (reference sequence). The CDR3 sequence is 14 residues long. The ends were cut back, 6 bases at V and 6 bases at J, with 14 bases in the middle. CDR3 DNA: TGTGCCAGTAGACGCAGGGGAAAAGCCGGGGAGCTGTTTTTT. It codes for CASRRRGKAGELFF.

The chain uses TRBV3-1 (or the pseudogene TRBV3-2) and TRBJ2-7; no reliable D call. The CDR3 extends over 14 amino acids. Germline V gives CDR1 LGHDT, CDR2 YNNKEL (reference sequence). V was trimmed by 1 base and J by 3 bases, leaving 10 bases between them. CDR3 loop: CASSQAILYYEQYF. The CDR3 bases are TGTGCCAGCAGCCAAGCTATCCTCTACTACGAGCAGTACTTC.